These 13 T cell receptor beta chains originate from one sample sequenced in a study of regulatory T cells in long-lasting Graves disease. Investigators prepared the TCR beta libraries by applying iRepertoire HTBI primers and Arm-PCR of CDR3 regions. TCRdb called the multiplex PCR reads again in MiXCR, with one record for every CDR3 protein. The sample includes roughly 500,000 distinct CDR3 sequences, 13% of them seen just once. As to time point: newly diagnosed GD, antithyroid drugs for less than 3 months. From PBMCs, RNA was extracted and then used to make the TCR library. This same sample was also part of a study on T cells in Graves' hyperthyroidism and ophthalmopathy.

The input for sequencing was peripheral blood mononuclear cells (PBMCs), taken at new diagnosis, from a patient treated with antithyroid drugs. The receptor source for this set is a man aged 30 to 39 with Graves disease.

This clonotype was seen ten or more times. The rearrangement links TRBV5-1 to TRBJ2-1; 10 positions match TRBD2. Germline CDR1 and CDR2: SGHRS and YFSETQ. Germline trimming cut 9 bases from V and 5 bases from J; bases unmatched to any gene: 11. CDR3 length: 15 amino acids. CDR3 loop: CATKRKGLADNEQFF. For the CDR3, the DNA is TGCGCCACCAAGCGGAAAGGACTAGCGGACAATGAGCAGTTCTTC.

This clonotype was recorded at least ten times. V and J are TRBV6-2 or TRBV6-3 and TRBJ2-1; perhaps TRBD1 as D (5 bases). The CDR3 extends over 15 amino acids. With 7 bases removed from V and 2 bases from J, the gap between germline ends came to 15 bases. Looked up from germline, CDR1 is MNHEY and CDR2 is SVGEGT. CDR3 amino acids: CASMLRVSAYNEQFF. The CDR3 DNA sequence: TGTGCCAGCATGCTCAGGGTTTCGGCCTACAATGAGCAGTTCTTC.

This clonotype occurred many times. This rearrangement joins TRBV11-3 to TRBJ2-2, with D hard to call. The CDR3 is 16 amino acids. Trimming cost V 0 bases and J 5 bases, with 13 bases left between them. Germline V gene lookup returns CDR1 SGHNT and CDR2 YENEEA. DNA of the CDR3: TGTGCCAGCAGCTTAGATCCCAGCCGAGGAACCGGGGAGCTGTTTTTT. Protein: CASSLDPSRGTGELFF.

This clonotype has more than one count but fewer than ten. The CDR3 protein is CASRETGTSPLHF. The CDR3 DNA sequence: TGTGCCAGCAGGGAGACAGGGACATCACCCCTCCACTTT. The rearrangement uses TRBV3-1 and TRBJ1-6; TRBD1 agrees at 7 bases. The germline V gene has CDR1 LGHDT and CDR2 YNNKEL (reference sequence). The junction had 6 bases not matched to a gene; V was cut back by 6 bases and J by 10 bases. The CDR3 totals 13 residues.

This clonotype has only a few counts. CDR3 bases: TGCAGCCAGGTGGGGGGCGGGGGTGGCTACAATGAGCAGTTCTTC. Translating it yields CSQVGGGGGYNEQFF. This sequence joins TRBV29-1 and TRBJ2-1; tentatively, D is TRBD2 (7 bases). The CDR3 is 15 amino acids. Trimming took off 8 bases at V and 3 bases at J, with 20 bases between the two ends. The germline CDR1 and CDR2 sequences are SQVTM and ANQGSEA.

This clonotype was recorded at least ten times. The rearrangement uses TRBV7-6 and TRBJ2-2, with no clear D. Between the trimmed V and J ends, which lost 7 bases and 2 bases, there was a span of 8 bases. The CDR3 extends over 13 amino acids. Germline assignment: CDR1 SGHVS and CDR2 FNYEAQ. In DNA form, the CDR3 reads TGTGCCAGCAATTGGGCTAACACCGGGGAGCTGTTTTTT. It specifies CASNWANTGELFF.

This clonotype was picked up a small number of times. CDR3 protein: CASIKGSTNEQYF. CDR3 DNA sequence: TGTGCCAGCATCAAGGGATCTACAAACGAGCAGTACTTC. The gene calls are TRBV27 and TRBJ2-7; D not certain. Trimming shortened V by 7 bases and J by 5 bases, and 15 bases separated the two germline ends. The CDR3 runs 13 residues. Germline V gene data show CDR1 as MNHEY and CDR2 as SMNVEV (reference sequence).

The genes are TRBV20-1 and TRBJ1-6; the D is unclear. The CDR3 runs 16 residues. V lost 1 base and J 0 bases, leaving 10 bases between the germline ends. CDR1 is DFQATT and CDR2 is SNEGSKA in the germline V gene (reference sequence). In DNA form, the CDR3 reads TGCAGTGCTAGAGGACTTCCGAGCTCCTATAATTCACCCCTCCACTTT. Its translation: CSARGLPSSYNSPLHF.

This sequence joins TRBV7-9 and TRBJ2-5; TRBD1 might be the D (6 bases). The V end lost 3 bases, the J end lost 0 bases, and 14 bases lay between the germline ends. This CDR3 spans 16 amino acids. The V gene's germline CDR1 is SEHNR and CDR2 FQNEAQ (reference sequence). DNA for the CDR3: TGTGCCAGCAGCTTTCAGGGGACAAGGTACCAAGAGACCCAGTACTTC. This encodes CASSFQGTRYQETQYF.

In regard to this clonotype: With a much larger clone just one base away, this may be a read error. The chain uses TRBV20-1 and TRBJ2-1; 12 nucleotides align to TRBD2. Germline-derived CDR1 and CDR2 are DFQATT and SNEGSKA (reference sequence). V lost 1 base, J lost 10 bases, and 5 bases stayed unmatched. The CDR3 consists of 14 residues. The CDR3 region is CSARGLAGAYEQFF. For the CDR3, the DNA is TGCAGTGCTAGAGGACTAGCGGGAGCCTACGAGCAGTTCTTC.

In its sample, this clonotype was seen a few times. The chain is built from TRBV6-1 and TRBJ2-7; 10 positions agree with TRBD2. The CDR3 has 16 amino acids. Trimming cost V 7 bases and J 4 bases; bases outside gene matches: 13. Germline CDR1 reads MNHNS; CDR2 reads SASEGT. The CDR3 sequence: CASKQGLASGGYEQYF. CDR3 nucleotides: TGTGCCAGCAAACAGGGACTAGCGTCAGGGGGATACGAGCAGTACTTC.

Only a few counts were recorded for this clonotype. The chain links TRBV19 to TRBJ2-1; no definite D call. This CDR3 spans 13 amino acids. V gave up 3 bases and J gave up 4 bases, with 7 bases separating them. Germline V gene lookup returns CDR1 LNHDA and CDR2 SQIVND (reference sequence). CDR3 bases: TGTGCCAGTAGTATGGTTGGTTACAATGAGCAGTTCTTC. Encoded protein: CASSMVGYNEQFF. The complete variable domain, with remaining parts taken from reference TRBV19 and TRBJ2-1, reads DGGITQSPKYLFRKEGQNVTLSCEQNLNHDAMYWYRQDPGQGLRLIYYSQIVNDFQKGDIAEGYSVSREKKESFPLTVTSAQKNPTAFYLCASSMVGYNEQFFGPGTRLTVL.

The chain couples TRBV9 to TRBJ1-1; D gene ambiguous. The V and J ends lost 0 bases and 4 bases respectively, with 10 bases between them. The CDR3 length is 14 residues. Germline CDR1 is SGDLS and CDR2 is YYNGEE. CDR3 amino acids: CASSVAGSGTEAFF. The CDR3 nucleotides read TGTGCCAGCAGCGTAGCCGGATCGGGCACTGAAGCTTTCTTT.